The entry below describes one TCR beta chain. Its binding antigen is unknown. The sample holds no much larger clone one base away, and base qualities are not on file. This entry belongs to a study of shared T cell receptors in the human thymus (dated by TCRdb to about 2021). In terms of the full investigation: The study examined how self-reactive, shared T-cell receptor alpha chains are generated in the human thymus.

The library was obtained by the immunoSEQ multiplex PCR assay. TCRdb took this table from immuneACCESS and kept in-frame rearrangements with V and J called. Such tables lack part of the clones; where checked against another copy, unresolved V genes explain under half of the gap, and the rest is unexplained. Present in this sample are about 540,000 clones, more than 75% of which were seen just once. Roughly 0.013% of the sample lies in the top ten. Inclusive of the bounding cysteine and phenylalanine, the CDR3 is 17 residues long. The read is trimmed to its CDR3 DNA, 51 bases read in frame from base 1. After removal of 4 bases from V and 5 bases from J, the junction retains 13 bases not matched to a gene. Taken from the germline V gene, the CDR1 and CDR2 loops are LGHNA and YSLEER. The same data also went into a second study, on human thymus T cells. Looking at the second paper: In Finland, the donors were immunologically healthy infants who were having open corrective cardiac surgery for congenital heart defects. Thymus tissue was obtained as surgical resects removed during corrective cardiac surgery. V and J gene segment usage appeared biased in both thymic and peripheral blood repertoires. According to the related research, thymic TCR repertoires were highly overlapping among unrelated individuals. TCR alpha and beta repertoires from fewer than ten infant thymus samples and four related peripheral blood samples were characterized in the study. Donor ages ranging from roughly 6 to 244 days were recorded, and more than five male and two female infants were included in the cohort. Thymocytes were released mechanically from tissue and stored at -70 °C as pellets of about 10-34 million cells. A QIAsymphony instrument was used to extract genomic DNA from frozen cell pellets. The immunoSEQ multiplex PCR assay was used to amplify the TCRB and TCRAD loci from a standardized quantity of quality-controlled genomic DNA. The amplicons covered the V(D)J region and were long enough to include the CDR3 and to identify the V and J genes. Through the commercial immunoSEQ service, the amplicons were sequenced on an Illumina platform. Primer bias and sequencing errors were corrected using previously described methods, and TCRAD and TCRB definitions followed the IMGT database. Analysis of the repertoires was done with immunoSEQ Analyzer 3.0 and VDJTools and included basic statistics, V/J segment usage, diversity estimates, rarefaction and pairwise overlap. Diversity was estimated with Chao1, ChaoE, Efron-Thisted, Shannon and inverse Simpson indices, and also on datasets down-sampled to the smallest sample. For repertoire overlap, CDR3 nucleotide sequence, V gene and J gene had to match strictly, and clustering was done by Jaccard-based multidimensional scaling. On average, thymus samples yielded some 810,000 unique TCRB clonotypes, whereas blood samples yielded roughly 81,000.

The chain is encoded by TRBV4-3 joined to TRBJ2-1, with 8 bases in between that match TRBD2. This TCR came from a boy younger than two with a congenital heart defect. Donor details come from another sample of the same person, matched by shared clones. Sequenced material: thymocytes. The CDR3 sequence is CASSPLASGSINNEQFF. The nucleotide sequence is TGCGCCAGCAGCCCCCTAGCCAGCGGGAGTATAAACAATGAGCAGTTCTTC.